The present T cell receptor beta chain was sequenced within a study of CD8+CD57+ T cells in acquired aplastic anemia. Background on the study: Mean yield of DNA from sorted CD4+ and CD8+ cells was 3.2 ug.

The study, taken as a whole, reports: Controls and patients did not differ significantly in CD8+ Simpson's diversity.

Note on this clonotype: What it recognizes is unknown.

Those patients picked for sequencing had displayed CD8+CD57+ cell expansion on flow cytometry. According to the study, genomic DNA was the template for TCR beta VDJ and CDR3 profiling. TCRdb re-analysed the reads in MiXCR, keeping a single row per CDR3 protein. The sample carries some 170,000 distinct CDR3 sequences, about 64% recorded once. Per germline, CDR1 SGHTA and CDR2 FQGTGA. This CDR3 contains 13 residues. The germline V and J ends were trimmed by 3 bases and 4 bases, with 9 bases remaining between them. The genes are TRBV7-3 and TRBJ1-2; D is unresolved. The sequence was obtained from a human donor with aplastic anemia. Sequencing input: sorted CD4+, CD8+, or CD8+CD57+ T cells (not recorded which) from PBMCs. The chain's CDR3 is CASSFKAGYGYTF. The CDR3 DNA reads TGTGCCAGCAGCTTTAAGGCCGGCTATGGCTACACCTTC.